The present entry profiles one T cell receptor beta chain with its context. This clone was seen only once. Its antigen remains undetermined. Base qualities are not at hand, and no much larger clone is one base apart. Repertoires were sampled multiple times during chemoradiotherapy, which allowed clonal expansion in the tumor microenvironment to be followed. This entry comes from a study of chemoradiotherapy in HPV16-positive cancers (dated by TCRdb to between 2021 and 2024). Background for the entire study: Candidate HPV-specific T-cell clones and common TCR motifs were defined through functional T-cell assays on cells from a couple of HPV16-positive patients. The candidate HPV-specific TCRs and motifs were then tracked in TCR repertoires from roughly 86 patients with HPV-related cancers. Whether T-cell immunity against the HPV oncoproteins E6 and E7 changes during chemoradiotherapy and whether survival is affected by this immunity were examined in the study.

Summary of the overall study and its limitations: The survival association was reported for HPV16-positive patients, and the functional definition of HPV-specific T cells was derived from only a couple of HPV16-positive patients. Expansion of candidate HPV-specific clones and E7-related TCR motifs was observed in the tumor microenvironment during treatment, whereas no such expansion was observed for non-HPV-specific T cells. Among HPV16-positive patients, expansion of HPV-responsive T cells during chemoradiotherapy was associated with better recurrence-free survival.

Libraries were constructed by the immunoSEQ multiplex PCR assay. This is the immuneACCESS table as TCRdb keeps it, with only in-frame sequences that have V and J called. A part of the clones is gone; compared with another copy, unresolved V genes explain less than half, and the rest is unexplained. The sample has 25,000 to 30,000 clones on record, over 90% of them singletons. The ten largest clones represent about a sixth of the sample. For CDR1 and CDR2, the germline V gene (reference sequence) lists LNHNV and YYDKDF. V loses 0 bases of germline sequence and J loses 9 bases, and the interval between the two ends is 11 bases. The CDR3 spans 13 residues, from the cysteine through the phenylalanine. The CDR3 DNA has 39 bases and is translated from base 1.

The receptor chain draws on TRBV15 and TRBJ1-1; D gene: possibly TRBD1, on 5 matching bases. The sequencing here drew on blood, taken from a patient who underwent chemoradiotherapy. The TCR comes from a human donor with HPV-associated anogenital cancer. The sequenced DNA is TGTGCCACCAGCAGAGATTCGGCAGGGAAAGCTTTCTTT. Its product reads: CATSRDSAGKAFF.